Presented here are 30 T cell receptor beta chains from one specimen sequenced in a study of blood T cell repertoires in COVID-19. Clones were sequenced by immunoSEQ multiplex PCR, and TCRdb holds only the in-frame ones, with some missing. The table lists about 170,000 clones, around nine tenths of them singletons. Sequenced: PBMCs or T cells enriched from blood (not recorded which). The receptor set was obtained from a woman younger than 30 who had recovered from COVID-19.

This rearrangement joins TRBV5-5 to TRBJ1-5, with D perhaps matching TRBD1 (6 bases). The V end lost 8 bases, the J end lost 1 base, and 16 bases lay between the germline ends. Germline-derived CDR1 and CDR2 are SGHKS and YYEKEE (reference sequence). The CDR3 loop spans 15 amino acids. Written as DNA, the CDR3 is TGTGCCAGGAGAGTGGGGGGGCTAAGCAATCAGCCCCAGCATTTT. This translates into CARRVGGLSNQPQHF.

This clone appeared once. V gene TRBV28 combines with J gene TRBJ2-7; 11 positions agree with TRBD2. The CDR3 consists of 14 residues. Losses at the gene ends were 5 bases for V and 2 bases for J; bases not matched to a gene: 2. Germline V gene lookup returns CDR1 MDHEN and CDR2 SYDVKM. The CDR3 protein is CASSHSGRAYEQYF. The CDR3 nucleotides are TGTGCCAGCAGTCATAGCGGGAGGGCCTACGAGCAGTACTTC.

The V call is TRBV6-5, the J call TRBJ2-1, with 8 nucleotides matching TRBD2. The ends lost 5 bases at V and 10 bases at J; junction bases unmatched: 13. CDR3 length equals 15 residues. Looked up from germline, CDR1 is MNHEY and CDR2 is SVGAGI. As DNA, the CDR3 is TGTGCCAGCAGTCGTCTGGACGGGAGGGTTAACGAGCAGTTCTTC. It encodes CASSRLDGRVNEQFF.

This chain links TRBV3-1 (or the pseudogene TRBV3-2) with TRBJ2-5; D unclear. Trimming removed 2 bases from V and 2 bases from J, with 9 bases in between. The germline CDR1 and CDR2 sequences are LGHDT and YNNKEL (reference sequence). This CDR3 has 14 amino acids. DNA for the CDR3: TGTGCCAGCAGCCAATACTACCGGCAAGAGACCCAGTACTTC. It codes for CASSQYYRQETQYF.

This chain links TRBV4-1 with TRBJ1-1; D unresolved. The ends were cut back, 3 bases at V and 10 bases at J, with 9 bases in the middle. Germline values: CDR1 MGHRA, CDR2 YSYEKL. CDR3 length: 11 residues. The chain's CDR3 is CASSQAGVAFF. CDR3 in DNA: TGCGCCAGCAGCCAGGCCGGGGTAGCTTTCTTT.

This sequence joins TRBV19 and TRBJ2-3, with 8 bases fitting TRBD2. CDR1 and CDR2 from the germline V gene are LNHDA and SQIVND (reference sequence). The CDR3 has 13 residues. V gave up 9 bases and J gave up 7 bases; unmatched junction bases: 9. The CDR3: CASGGGRGNTQYF. The CDR3, as DNA: TGTGCCAGCGGGGGGGGCAGGGGAAATACGCAGTATTTT.

The CDR3 loop reads CASSPRGRALHF. The CDR3 nucleotides are TGTGCCAGCAGCCCCCGAGGGCGGGCCCTCCACTTT. The genes are TRBV7-2 and TRBJ1-6; D gene uncertain. The V gene lost 5 bases and the J gene lost 14 bases, with 13 bases spanning the gap. Germline V gene data show CDR1 as SGHTA and CDR2 as FQGNSA. The CDR3 covers 12 residues. Combining the CDR3 with reference TRBV7-2 and TRBJ1-6 gives the whole variable domain GAGVSQSPSNKVTEKGKDVELRCDPISGHTALYWYRQSLGQGLEFLIYFQGNSAPDKSGLPSDRFSAERTGGSVSTLTIQRTQQEDSAVYLCASSPRGRALHFGNGTRLTVT.

V is TRBV30 and J is TRBJ2-7, with D possibly TRBD1 on 6 matching bases. The V end lost 1 base, the J end lost 2 bases, and 9 bases lay between the germline ends. There are 13 residues in the CDR3. Germline assignment: CDR1 GTSNPN and CDR2 SVGIG (reference sequence). The chain's CDR3 is CAWSGQETYEQYF. The DNA for the CDR3 is TGTGCCTGGAGTGGACAGGAGACCTACGAGCAGTACTTC.

The chain has TRBV20-1 and TRBJ2-1; TRBD2 matches 7 bases. This CDR3 spans 10 amino acids. CDR1 DFQATT and CDR2 SNEGSKA come from the germline V gene (reference sequence). Germline trimming cut 6 bases from V and 8 bases from J; bases unmatched to any gene: 1. The CDR3, as DNA: TGCAGTGCGGGGGGGTATGAGCAGTTCTTC. It specifies CSAGGYEQFF.

This clone was counted only a few times. The chain combines TRBV30 with TRBJ1-6; D possibly corresponds to TRBD1 (6 bases). This CDR3 contains 14 residues. V lost 2 bases to trimming and J lost 7 bases, with 12 bases between them. Germline V gene lookup returns CDR1 GTSNPN and CDR2 SVGIG (reference sequence). This CDR3 is CAWSRGGQNSPLHF. The CDR3 region has the DNA TGTGCCTGGAGTAGGGGGGGGCAGAATTCACCCCTCCACTTT. Variable domain in full (rest from reference TRBV30 and TRBJ1-6): SQTIHQWPATLVQPVGSPLSLECTVEGTSNPNLYWYRQAAGRGLQLLFYSVGIGQISSEVPQNLSASRPQDRQFILSSKKLLLSDSGFYLCAWSRGGQNSPLHFGNGTRLTVT.

The CDR3 reads CSAKSYEQYF. DNA of the CDR3: TGCAGTGCAAAGAGCTACGAGCAGTACTTC. The J gene is TRBJ2-7, the V gene TRBV20-1; no firm D call. The CDR3 contains 10 residues. Germline V gene data show CDR1 as DFQATT and CDR2 as SNEGSKA (reference sequence). V was shortened by 6 bases and J by 3 bases, with 6 bases between the two germline ends.

This rearrangement joins TRBV7-2 to TRBJ1-1; D not certain. This CDR3 is 10 amino acids long. Germline lookup yields CDR1 SGHTA and CDR2 FQGNSA. CDR3 amino acids: CASGNFEAFF. The CDR3 bases are TGTGCGTCAGGAAATTTTGAAGCTTTCTTT.

This clone was observed once. The chain uses TRBV11-3 and TRBJ2-1; 10 bases align to TRBD1. Germline V lookup: CDR1 SGHNT, CDR2 YENEEA. The length of the CDR3 is 14 residues. After removal of 4 bases from V and 8 bases from J, the junction contained 5 bases not matched to a gene. The CDR3 spells CASSSGQGRDEQFF. CDR3 coding DNA: TGTGCCAGCAGCTCGGGACAGGGGCGCGATGAGCAGTTCTTC.

Of note for this clone: At one boundary the junction diverges from the germline segment, which might be a read error. This CDR3 reads CASSQRPTGTGGLGDGSTIYF. Written as DNA, the CDR3 is TGCGCCAGCAGCCAGCGACCAACCGGGACAGGGGGCCTAGGTGATGGAAGCACCATATATTTT. The chain employs TRBV4-1 and TRBJ1-3, with 12 bases aligning to TRBD1. The CDR3 length is 21 residues. Germline CDR1 and CDR2: MGHRA and YSYEKL.

The chain carries TRBV5-1 and TRBJ2-1; 14 nucleotides line up with TRBD2. Germline values: CDR1 SGHRS, CDR2 YFSETQ. The ends lost 4 bases at V and 9 bases at J; junction bases unmatched: 9. The CDR3 extends over 16 amino acids. The CDR3 is CASSLGGLAGGPEQFF. The CDR3 bases are TGCGCCAGCAGCCTGGGCGGACTAGCGGGAGGTCCTGAGCAGTTCTTC.

The chain couples TRBV11-3 to TRBJ2-1, with D possibly TRBD2 on 6 matching bases. The CDR3 totals 15 residues. Germline V gene sequence: CDR1 SGHNT, CDR2 YENEEA. V dropped 5 bases and J dropped 5 bases, with 16 bases sitting between them. The CDR3 reads CASSTRLGDHNEQFF. DNA for the CDR3: TGTGCCAGCAGCACCCGACTAGGGGACCACAATGAGCAGTTCTTC.

This chain uses TRBV3-1 (or the pseudogene TRBV3-2) with TRBJ2-2, with 9 bases lining up with TRBD2. The CDR3 is made up of 15 amino acids. From germline, CDR1 is LGHDT and CDR2 YNNKEL (reference sequence). After removal of 7 bases from V and 2 bases from J, the junction contained 5 bases not matched to a gene. The CDR3 sequence is CASNPAGGNTGELFF. DNA for the CDR3: TGTGCCAGCAATCCAGCGGGAGGAAACACCGGGGAGCTGTTTTTT.

V usage is TRBV30 and J usage is TRBJ1-1, with TRBD1 identical over 8 bases. CDR3 length: 10 amino acids. The V gene's germline CDR1 is GTSNPN and CDR2 SVGIG (reference sequence). CDR3 DNA: TGTGCATTGACAGGGGTGAACGCTTTCTTT. Protein sequence: CALTGVNAFF.

In DNA form, the CDR3 reads TGTGCCTGGGACAGGGGGCTCAGGACCCAAGAGACCCAGTACTTC. It translates to CAWDRGLRTQETQYF. This chain joins TRBV30 and TRBJ2-5; 10 bases fit TRBD1. V was pared by 5 bases and J by 1 base, with 7 bases of the junction left unmatched. The CDR3 runs 15 residues. Germline lookup yields CDR1 GTSNPN and CDR2 SVGIG (reference sequence).

Regarding this clone: In the same sample, other DNA sequences code for this CDR3. The rearrangement links TRBV7-9 to TRBJ1-5, with D unresolved. The CDR3 is 14 residues long. CDR1 is SEHNR, CDR2 FQNEAQ, per germline (reference sequence). V gave up 1 base and J gave up 4 bases, with 8 bases separating them. The CDR3 region has the DNA TGTGCCAGCAGCTTAGGCCAGGCAAATCAGCCCCAGCATTTT. This translates into CASSLGQANQPQHF.

V and J are TRBV20-1 and TRBJ2-7, with a weak D call TRBD2 (5 bases). Germline V gene sequence: CDR1 DFQATT, CDR2 SNEGSKA (reference sequence). The ends were cut back, 3 bases at V and 2 bases at J, with 8 bases in the middle. CDR3 length: 12 residues. This CDR3 reads CSASVSAYEQYF. The CDR3 DNA follows: TGCAGTGCTAGTGTTAGCGCCTACGAGCAGTACTTC.

The chain couples TRBV19 to TRBJ2-7; possible D gene TRBD1, 6 bases. CDR1 and CDR2 from the germline V gene are LNHDA and SQIVND (reference sequence). V was shortened by 10 bases and J by 0 bases, with 19 bases between the two germline ends. CDR3 size: 15 residues. In DNA, the CDR3 is TGTGCCACCCGTGAGACGGGACATAGCTCCTACGAGCAGTACTTC. As protein: CATRETGHSSYEQYF.

The sample holds a few counts of this clone. Other nucleotide sequences in the sample specify the same CDR3. The genes are TRBV3-1 (or the pseudogene TRBV3-2) and TRBJ2-5; possible D gene TRBD2, 5 bases. The CDR3 has 13 amino acids. V gave up 3 bases and J gave up 2 bases, with 7 bases separating them. Germline CDR1 LGHDT, CDR2 YNNKEL (reference sequence). The CDR3 is CASSHLAQETQYF. The CDR3 coding sequence is TGTGCCAGCAGCCATCTAGCACAAGAGACCCAGTACTTC.

The rearrangement links TRBV6-1 to TRBJ2-1; a weak D match, TRBD1 (5 bases). This CDR3 has 16 residues. The V and J ends lost 3 bases and 0 bases respectively, with 12 bases between them. Germline lookup yields CDR1 MNHNS and CDR2 SASEGT. CDR3 sequence reads: CASSDDRASSYNEQFF. The CDR3 DNA reads TGTGCCAGCAGTGACGACAGAGCAAGCTCCTACAATGAGCAGTTCTTC.

This chain uses TRBV29-1 with TRBJ2-1; possible D gene TRBD2, 6 bases. V shed 6 bases and J shed 0 bases, with 12 bases lying between them. This CDR3 has 14 amino acids. The V gene's germline CDR1 is SQVTM and CDR2 ANQGSEA. The CDR3 nucleotides are TGCAGCGTGGGGGGTGGCGGCTCCTACAATGAGCAGTTCTTC. Its protein product is CSVGGGGSYNEQFF.

The CDR3 loop reads CASSLTRLGEQFF. For the CDR3, the DNA is TGTGCCAGCAGCTTAACGAGACTAGGTGAGCAGTTCTTC. This chain uses TRBV7-3 with TRBJ2-1; weak D call: TRBD2 (6 bases). V gave up 0 bases and J gave up 9 bases, with 9 bases separating them. Germline V gene data show CDR1 as SGHTA and CDR2 as FQGTGA. The CDR3 is made up of 13 amino acids. The complete variable domain, with remaining parts taken from reference TRBV7-3 and TRBJ2-1, reads GAGVSQTPSNKVTEKGKYVELRCDPISGHTALYWYRQSLGQGPEFLIYFQGTGAADDSGLPNDRFFAVRPEGSVSTLKIQRTERGDSAVYLCASSLTRLGEQFFGPGTRLTVL.

This chain connects TRBV18 to TRBJ1-6; 7 nucleotides match TRBD1. Trimming removed 6 bases from V and 7 bases from J; junction bases left unmatched: 9. Germline V CDR1 and CDR2: KGHSH, LQKENI. This CDR3 spans 15 amino acids. The CDR3 nucleotides are TGTGCCAGCTCCGTAGAGGGGGCTGGGAATTCACCCCTCCACTTT. It encodes CASSVEGAGNSPLHF.

The V gene is TRBV5-4, the J gene TRBJ1-1, with 7 bases matching TRBD1. In germline, CDR1 is SGHNT, CDR2 YYREEE (reference sequence). The CDR3 sequence is 15 residues long. Trimming at V came to 1 base and at J to 4 bases, leaving 7 bases not matched to a gene. The CDR3 nucleotides read TGTGCCAGCAGCTTGACTTCGACAGGGAGCACTGAAGCTTTCTTT. Protein product: CASSLTSTGSTEAFF.

The CDR3 nucleotides are TGTGCCAGCAGTGTCGAAGGGGGCGCGGGGCAGCCCCAGCATTTT. Encoded protein: CASSVEGGAGQPQHF. The chain employs TRBV6-4 and TRBJ1-5, with 7 positions matching TRBD1. Germline V gene lookup returns CDR1 MRHNA and CDR2 SNTAGT. J gave up 7 bases and V 4 bases, and 10 bases lay outside the gene matches. CDR3 size: 15 residues.

This chain uses TRBV7-9 with TRBJ1-1; 8 positions agree with TRBD1. The CDR3 spans 15 residues. CDR1 is SEHNR and CDR2 is FQNEAQ in the germline V gene (reference sequence). V shed 1 base, J shed 1 base, and the junction held 2 bases outside the gene matches. The CDR3 here is CASSLVGTGNTEAFF. The CDR3 nucleotides are TGTGCCAGCAGCTTAGTTGGGACAGGGAACACTGAAGCTTTCTTT. The full variable domain, in which reference TRBV7-9 and TRBJ1-1 provide the parts outside the CDR3, is DTGVSQNPRHKITKRGQNVTFRCDPISEHNRLYWYRQTLGQGPEFLTYFQNEAQLEKSRLLSDRFSAERPKGSFSTLEIQRTEQGDSAMYLCASSLVGTGNTEAFFGQGTRLTVV.